This T cell receptor beta chain was profiled in a study of T cell responses to AZD1222 COVID-19 vaccine. With respect to this clone: The antigen is unknown.

Study-wide results and limits: Of the AZD1222 recipients, only 5 or 6 were seropositive at baseline. Donors in the cohort were predominantly white British and more often female, and clonal diversity was possibly underestimated.

The assay was immunoSEQ multiplex PCR, and TCRdb's table has in-frame clones only and misses some. The sample records about 99,000 clones, about 87% being singletons. Source: peripheral blood, taken on day 0 of AZD1222 vaccination. The clonotype comes from an adult in good health.

The CDR3 bases are TGTGCCAGCAGTTTATGGGTAGCGGGACCCAGCTCCTACAATGAGCAGTTCTTC. Amino acid sequence: CASSLWVAGPSSYNEQFF. This chain connects TRBV27 to TRBJ2-1, with TRBD2 identical over 8 bases. The CDR3 runs 18 residues. The ends lost 1 base at V and 0 bases at J; junction bases unmatched: 8. CDR1 and CDR2 (germline): MNHEY, SMNVEV (reference sequence).